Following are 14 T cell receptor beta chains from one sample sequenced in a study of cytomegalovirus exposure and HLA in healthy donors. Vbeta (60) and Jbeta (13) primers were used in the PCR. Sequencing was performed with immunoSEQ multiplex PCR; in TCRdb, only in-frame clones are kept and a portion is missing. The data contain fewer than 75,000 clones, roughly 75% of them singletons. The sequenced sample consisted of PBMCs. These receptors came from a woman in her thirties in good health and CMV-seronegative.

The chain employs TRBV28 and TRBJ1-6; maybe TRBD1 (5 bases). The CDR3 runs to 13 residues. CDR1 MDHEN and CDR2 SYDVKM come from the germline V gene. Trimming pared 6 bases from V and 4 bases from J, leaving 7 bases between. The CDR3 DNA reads TGTGCCAGCAGAACAGGTTATAATTCACCCCTCCACTTT. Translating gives CASRTGYNSPLHF.

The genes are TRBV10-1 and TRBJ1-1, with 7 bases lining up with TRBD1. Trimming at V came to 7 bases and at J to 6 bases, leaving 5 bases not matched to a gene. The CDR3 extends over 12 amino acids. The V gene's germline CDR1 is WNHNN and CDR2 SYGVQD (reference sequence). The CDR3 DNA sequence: TGCGCCAGCAAGGGGACAGCGTCTGAAGCTTTCTTT. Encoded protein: CASKGTASEAFF.

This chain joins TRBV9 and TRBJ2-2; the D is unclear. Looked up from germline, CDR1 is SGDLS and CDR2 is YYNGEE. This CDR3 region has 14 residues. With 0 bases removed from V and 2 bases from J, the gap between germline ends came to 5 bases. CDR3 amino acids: CASSVGGNTGELFF. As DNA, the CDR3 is TGTGCCAGCAGCGTAGGAGGTAACACCGGGGAGCTGTTTTTT.

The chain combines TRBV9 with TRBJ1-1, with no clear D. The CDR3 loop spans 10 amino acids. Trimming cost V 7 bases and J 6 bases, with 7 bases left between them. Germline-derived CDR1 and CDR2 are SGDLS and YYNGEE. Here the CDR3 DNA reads TGTGCCAGCCTACCTCCTGAAGCTTTCTTT. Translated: CASLPPEAFF.

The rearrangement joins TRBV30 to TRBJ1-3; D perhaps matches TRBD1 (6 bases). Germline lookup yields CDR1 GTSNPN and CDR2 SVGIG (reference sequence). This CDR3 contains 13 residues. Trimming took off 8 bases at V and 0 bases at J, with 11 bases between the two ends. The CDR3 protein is CARTDSSGNTIYF. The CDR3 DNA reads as TGTGCCCGGACGGACAGCTCTGGAAACACCATATATTTT.

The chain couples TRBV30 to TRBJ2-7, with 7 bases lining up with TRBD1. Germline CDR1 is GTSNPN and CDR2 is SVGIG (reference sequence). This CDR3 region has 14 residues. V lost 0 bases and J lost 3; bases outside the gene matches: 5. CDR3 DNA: TGTGCCTGGAGTGTAGGGACAGACCTCTACGAGCAGTACTTC. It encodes CAWSVGTDLYEQYF. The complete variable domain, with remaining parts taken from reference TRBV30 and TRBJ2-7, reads SQTIHQWPATLVQPVGSPLSLECTVEGTSNPNLYWYRQAAGRGLQLLFYSVGIGQISSEVPQNLSASRPQDRQFILSSKKLLLSDSGFYLCAWSVGTDLYEQYFGPGTRLTVT.

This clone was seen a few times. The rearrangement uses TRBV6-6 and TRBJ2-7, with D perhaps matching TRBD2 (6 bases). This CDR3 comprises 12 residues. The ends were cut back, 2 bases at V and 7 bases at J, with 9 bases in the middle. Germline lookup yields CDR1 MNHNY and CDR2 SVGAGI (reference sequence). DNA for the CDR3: TGTGCCAGCAGTTACGGGGACTCGGAGCAGTACTTC. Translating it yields CASSYGDSEQYF.

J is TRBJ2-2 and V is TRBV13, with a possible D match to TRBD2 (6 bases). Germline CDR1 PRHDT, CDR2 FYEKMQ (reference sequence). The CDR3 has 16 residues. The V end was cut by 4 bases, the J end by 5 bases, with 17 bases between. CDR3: CASSSRPGVRTGELFF. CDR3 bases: TGTGCCAGCAGCTCCCGGCCGGGGGTAAGGACCGGGGAGCTGTTTTTT.

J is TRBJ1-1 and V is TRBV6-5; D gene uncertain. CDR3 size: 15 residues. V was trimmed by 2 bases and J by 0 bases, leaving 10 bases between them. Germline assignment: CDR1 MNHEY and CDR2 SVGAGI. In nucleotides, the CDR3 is TGTGCCAGCAGTTACGAGGGCGCTTTGAACACTGAAGCTTTCTTT. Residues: CASSYEGALNTEAFF.

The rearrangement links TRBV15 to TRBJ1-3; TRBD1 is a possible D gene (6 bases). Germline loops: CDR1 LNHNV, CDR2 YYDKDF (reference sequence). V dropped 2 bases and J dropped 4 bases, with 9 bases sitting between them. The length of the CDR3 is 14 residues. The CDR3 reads CATSRQGMGNTIYF. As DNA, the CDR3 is TGTGCCACCAGCAGACAGGGGATGGGAAACACCATATATTTT.

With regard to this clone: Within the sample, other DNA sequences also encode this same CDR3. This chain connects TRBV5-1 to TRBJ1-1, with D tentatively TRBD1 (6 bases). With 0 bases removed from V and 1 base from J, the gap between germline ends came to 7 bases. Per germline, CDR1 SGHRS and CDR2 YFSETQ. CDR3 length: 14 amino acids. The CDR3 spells CASSLGGPNTEAFF. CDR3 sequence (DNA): TGCGCCAGCAGCTTGGGGGGGCCGAACACTGAAGCTTTCTTT.

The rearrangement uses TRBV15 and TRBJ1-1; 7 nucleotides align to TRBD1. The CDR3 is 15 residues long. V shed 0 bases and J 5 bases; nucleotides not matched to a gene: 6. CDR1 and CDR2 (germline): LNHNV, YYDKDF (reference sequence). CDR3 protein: CATSRDKGARTEAFF. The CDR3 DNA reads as TGTGCCACCAGCAGAGATAAGGGGGCCAGGACTGAAGCTTTCTTT.

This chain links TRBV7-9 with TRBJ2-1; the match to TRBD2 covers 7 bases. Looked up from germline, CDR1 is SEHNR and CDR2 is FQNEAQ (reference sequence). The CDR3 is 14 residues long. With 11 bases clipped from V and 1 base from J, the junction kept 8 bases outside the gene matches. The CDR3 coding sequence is TGTGCCTTCCCCGGCGGGGGTTCCTACAATGAGCAGTTCTTC. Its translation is CAFPGGGSYNEQFF.

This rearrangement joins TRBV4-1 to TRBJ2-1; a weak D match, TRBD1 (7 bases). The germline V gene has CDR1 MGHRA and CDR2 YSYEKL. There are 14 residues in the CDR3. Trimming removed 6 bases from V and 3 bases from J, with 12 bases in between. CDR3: CASRAGQNYNEQFF. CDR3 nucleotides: TGCGCCAGCAGGGCGGGACAGAACTACAATGAGCAGTTCTTC.